This T cell receptor beta chain was identified in a study of shared clonotypes between healthy human individuals (dated by TCRdb to 2018 to 2020). In terms of the full investigation: The cohort included a few men and a couple of women between 18 and 49 years of age. For each donor, CD4 naive and CD4 memory were each run on three plates, CD8 naive on two plates, and CD8 memory on one plate. To estimate repertoire size and how much clonotypes are shared between individuals, the study performed deep sequencing of blood TCR repertoires from a few healthy adults. Each donor's leukapheresis produced roughly between about 0.9 and 9.5 billion PBMCs. To increase sequencing depth and limit assay-specific biases, TCR repertoire library preparation and sequencing were carried out by different laboratories using diverse techniques.

On this clone: Its target antigen remains unknown. Per-base qualities were not stored, and no clone one base away is much larger.

Healthy HIV-negative adults with no recently reported acute infections or vaccinations were included as donors. Every donor was a Caucasian adult residing in Nashville, Tennessee, USA. CD4+ T cells were enriched by magnetic negative selection; naive cells were then positively selected on CD45RA, and the negative fraction formed the memory subset. After blood collection by leukapheresis, PBMCs were isolated using Ficoll-Histopaque density gradient centrifugation and then cryopreserved in the vapor phase of liquid nitrogen. Analytical flow cytometry was used to check the purity and quantity of every magnetically sorted T cell population. Genomic DNA was isolated from each sorted fraction and quantified by UV absorbance on a Nanodrop 2000c. TCR CDR3 regions were amplified from genomic DNA by multiplex PCR using the deep immunoSEQ assay. Extracted genomic DNA from each cell subset was spread evenly across all wells of several immunoSEQ 96-well plates, with each plate serving as a replicate. Each replicate PCR for sorted subsets received roughly 200 ng genomic DNA, equal to some 32,000 T cell genomes. Purified libraries were quantified with a Qubit 3.0 fluorometer, sized on a Bioanalyzer 2100, and re-quantified with the KAPA Library Quantification kit. Every immunoSEQ 96-well plate was sequenced on a dedicated single-read 150-cycle Illumina NextSeq 550 flow cell. Processing in the source paper ran as follows. The immunoSEQ output contained only junctional sequences without quality scores, so filtering could not match that applied to full-length reads. To assign V/J genes and CDR3, sequences were annotated against IMGT germline references using PyIR, a Python wrapper for IgBLAST v1.9. Reads were removed for weak V/J assignments (E-value above 1e-6), missing CDR3, stop codons, out-of-frame junctions, or ambiguous translated residues. V3J clonotypes were defined as sequences sharing the same inferred V gene, J gene, and CDR3 amino acid sequence. To compute the percentage overlap between repertoires, the number of shared unique clonotypes was divided by the size of the smaller repertoire. RTK rarefaction, the Chao1 estimator, and Recon v2.1 estimates of unobserved clonotypes were used to assess repertoire richness. Generation probabilities for all TCRbeta clonotypes obtained by the gDNA method from a handful of donors were computed using OLGA. The clones in this table, taken by TCRdb from immuneACCESS, are in-frame only. Not every clone is retained; where verified, under half of the shortfall comes from an unresolved V gene, and the cause of the rest is unknown. V, J and clone size were drawn from that table, and D and trimming were deduced from the DNA. The sample contains around 1.4 million clones, around 98.5% of them found a single time. The biggest ten clones account for under 0.45% of the sample.

Study-wide conclusions, independent of this receptor: Across a few donors, approximately 5% of naive CD4, approximately 3.6% of naive CD8, around 2.1% of memory CD4, and approximately 0.4% of memory CD8 clonotypes were shared. Rarefaction of sorted-subset datasets indicated incomplete sequencing despite the large sequencing depth. Compared with non-shared clonotypes, clonotypes shared by all four sorted-subset donors had higher generation probabilities. Larger estimated clonotype richness was generally found for naive subsets than for memory subsets. The small number of donors limited the genetic and exposure-history diversity represented. Sampling was limited to blood, and TCR repertoires in tissue likely differ from TCR repertoires in blood. Based on pairwise subsampling, the degree of clonotype sharing among donors was expected to be affected by sequencing depth.

The sequencing input was naive CD4+ T cells sorted from blood. The intended sense of this specimen's cell subset or site label: CD45RA+ positively selected. The origin of this receptor is a man between 25 and 39 years old in good health.

The bases read TGTGCCAGCAGCCTCCCCACTAGCGGGAGAAGCGGCAATGAGCAGTTCTTC. Translated, it gives CASSLPTSGRSGNEQFF. The chain joins TRBV7-3 to TRBJ2-1; 11 bases in between match TRBD2. V is cut back by 5 bases and J by 6 bases, with 12 bases in the junction unmatched. The CDR3, from cysteine to phenylalanine, totals 17 residues. Just the 51-base CDR3 DNA is kept, in frame starting at base 1. CDR1 and CDR2 (SGHTA, FQGTGA) derive from the germline V gene.